The 8 T cell receptor beta chains below come from one sample, sequenced in a study of CXCR3-negative and CXCR3-positive naive CD8 T cells. UMI-labeled TRB cDNA libraries were prepared by 5' RACE. TCRdb derives one entry per CDR3 protein from the 5' RACE reads, leaving out DNA. The sample has over 20,000 distinct CDR3 sequences. Sequencing input: naive CXCR3- CD8+ T cells from blood. The subset is: CD45RO-CCR7+CD27+CD95- naive CD8+ T cells lacking CXCR3 (TNR3-). All receptors come from a human donor in good health. Some clones in this sample may be carry-over from other donors' samples.

The CDR3 sequence is CASSLARQGTNGYTF. This chain links TRBV7-9 with TRBJ1-2; the TRBD1 assignment by TCRdb is unverifiable without DNA. The length of the CDR3 is 15 residues. Germline values: CDR1 SEHNR, CDR2 FQNEAQ (reference sequence).

The chain recombines TRBV6-5 with TRBJ2-6. Germline V gene data show CDR1 as MNHEY and CDR2 as SVGAGI. CDR3 length: 17 amino acids. CDR3: CASSYSPGTSGANVLTF.

The gene calls are TRBV29-1 and TRBJ2-1; TCRdb's D gene call, TRBD1, goes unchecked for lack of DNA. The CDR3 sequence is 13 residues long. CDR1 and CDR2 from the germline V gene are SQVTM and ANQGSEA. CDR3: CSVRAASGDEQFF.

The chain combines TRBV28 with TRBJ2-1; lacking DNA, the TRBD1 call made by TCRdb goes unchecked. CDR1 is MDHEN, CDR2 SYDVKM, per germline. CDR3 length: 16 residues. This CDR3 reads CASSPQTGTYGNEQFF.

V and J are TRBV5-6 and TRBJ2-7. Per germline, CDR1 SGHDT and CDR2 YYEEEE. CDR3 size: 11 residues. The CDR3 loop reads CASSLALEQYF.

J is TRBJ2-7 and V is TRBV7-9; TCRdb reports TRBD1, a call that lacks DNA to check it against. Per the germline V gene, CDR1 is SEHNR and CDR2 is FQNEAQ (reference sequence). The CDR3 totals 16 residues. The CDR3 loop reads CASSSRARTASYEQYF.

The chain is built from TRBV7-9 and TRBJ1-1; TCRdb lists TRBD1, though no DNA is available to test this call. CDR1 and CDR2 from the germline V gene are SEHNR and FQNEAQ (reference sequence). The CDR3 is made up of 18 amino acids. CDR3 protein: CASRVTNRGVGVNTEAFF. Using reference TRBV7-9 and TRBJ1-1 for the parts outside the CDR3, the full variable domain is DTGVSQNPRHKITKRGQNVTFRCDPISEHNRLYWYRQTLGQGPEFLTYFQNEAQLEKSRLLSDRFSAERPKGSFSTLEIQRTEQGDSAMYLCASRVTNRGVGVNTEAFFGQGTRLTVV.

The V and J genes are TRBV29-1 and TRBJ2-2. The V gene's germline CDR1 is SQVTM and CDR2 ANQGSEA. The CDR3 is 14 amino acids. CDR3 loop: CSVELGGHTGELFF.